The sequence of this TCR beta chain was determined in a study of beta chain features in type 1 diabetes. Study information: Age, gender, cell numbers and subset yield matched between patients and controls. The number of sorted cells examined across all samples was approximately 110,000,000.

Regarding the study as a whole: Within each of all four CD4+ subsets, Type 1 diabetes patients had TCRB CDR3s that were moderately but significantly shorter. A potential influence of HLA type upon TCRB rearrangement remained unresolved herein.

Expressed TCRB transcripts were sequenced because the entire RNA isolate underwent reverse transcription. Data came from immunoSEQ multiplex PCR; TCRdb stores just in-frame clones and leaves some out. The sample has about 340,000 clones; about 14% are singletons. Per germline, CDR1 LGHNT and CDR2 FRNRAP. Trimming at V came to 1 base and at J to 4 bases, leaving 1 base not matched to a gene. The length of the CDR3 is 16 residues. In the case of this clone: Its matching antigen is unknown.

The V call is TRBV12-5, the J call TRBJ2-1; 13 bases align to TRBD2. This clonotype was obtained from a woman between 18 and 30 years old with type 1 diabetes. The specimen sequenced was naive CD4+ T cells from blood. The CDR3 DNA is TGTGCTAGTGGTTTGGCACTAGCGGGAGGGTACAATGAGCAGTTCTTC. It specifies CASGLALAGGYNEQFF.